One and the same sample provided the 14 T cell receptor beta chains below, sequenced in a study of blood T cell repertoires in COVID-19. Sequenced by immunoSEQ multiplex PCR; TCRdb stores in-frame clones only, minus some. The sample lists about 200,000 clones; approximately 87% were seen once. Sequenced sample: peripheral blood. These receptors all stem from a woman in her 70s with acute or convalescent COVID-19.

The chain links TRBV18 to TRBJ1-2; 7 bases are shared with TRBD1. This CDR3 is built from 15 residues. Germline loops: CDR1 KGHSH, CDR2 LQKENI. Unmatched junction bases numbered 6, after V lost 3 bases and J lost 2 bases. CDR3 coding DNA: TGTGCCAGCTCACCTATACAGGGGATGAACTATGGCTACACCTTC. As protein: CASSPIQGMNYGYTF.

This clone has a single count. CDR3 protein: CASNPSGVSQETQYF. The DNA of the CDR3 is TGTGCCAGCAACCCTAGCGGAGTCAGCCAAGAGACCCAGTACTTC. The rearrangement uses TRBV5-4 and TRBJ2-5; 7 nucleotides agree with TRBD2. The CDR3 spans 15 residues. The germline V gene has CDR1 SGHNT and CDR2 YYREEE (reference sequence). V was clipped by 6 bases and J by 1 base; unmatched bases: 9.

J is TRBJ2-1 and V is TRBV6-5; maybe TRBD1 (5 bases). V lost 10 bases and J lost 0, with 13 bases in between. Germline CDR1 is MNHEY and CDR2 is SVGAGI. The CDR3 has 14 residues. The CDR3 bases are TGTGCCATCCGCCGACAGAGCTCCTACAATGAGCAGTTCTTC. Encoded protein: CAIRRQSSYNEQFF.

The chain carries TRBV6-5 and TRBJ1-1, with D tentatively TRBD1 (5 bases). Germline values: CDR1 MNHEY, CDR2 SVGAGI. Trimming cost V 0 bases and J 7 bases, with 12 bases left between them. This CDR3 has 14 residues. The CDR3 protein is CASSYSVGVSEAFF. Written as DNA, the CDR3 is TGTGCCAGCAGTTACTCGGTAGGGGTTAGTGAAGCTTTCTTT.

The gene calls are TRBV7-2 and TRBJ1-2; D is ambiguous. V was shortened by 6 bases and J by 4 bases, with 15 bases between the two germline ends. This CDR3 region has 14 residues. The germline CDR1 and CDR2 sequences are SGHTA and FQGNSA. The CDR3 nucleotides are TGTGCCAGCAGATCTAATGTACAGATCTATGGCTACACCTTC. This encodes CASRSNVQIYGYTF.

CDR3 in DNA: TGTGCCAGCAGCTTAGGGACAGGGATCAATCAGCCCCAGCATTTT. Residues: CASSLGTGINQPQHF. V gene TRBV7-9 combines with J gene TRBJ1-5; 8 bases are shared with TRBD1. V lost 1 base to trimming and J lost 3 bases; unmatched junction nucleotides: 2. The CDR3 length is 15 residues. The V gene's germline CDR1 is SEHNR and CDR2 FQNEAQ (reference sequence).

The V and J genes are TRBV3-1 (or the pseudogene TRBV3-2) and TRBJ2-7; a possible D gene is TRBD1 (6 bases). The germline V and J ends were trimmed by 1 base and 4 bases, with 8 bases remaining between them. Per the germline V gene, CDR1 is LGHDT and CDR2 is YNNKEL (reference sequence). The CDR3 spans 13 residues. The CDR3 loop reads CASSQARGYEQYF. The CDR3 DNA is TGTGCCAGCAGCCAAGCCAGGGGATACGAGCAGTACTTC.

The V gene is TRBV6-4, the J gene TRBJ1-1; 9 positions agree with TRBD1. V shed 6 bases, J shed 6 bases, and the junction held 8 bases outside the gene matches. The germline CDR1 and CDR2 sequences are MRHNA and SNTAGT. The CDR3 totals 14 residues. The CDR3 sequence: CASSDTGGEAEAFF. CDR3 bases: TGTGCCAGCAGCGACACAGGGGGCGAAGCTGAAGCTTTCTTT.

This clone was counted a few times. The rearrangement uses TRBV7-9 and TRBJ1-2, with D possibly TRBD1 on 5 matching bases. This CDR3 has 12 amino acids. Trimming left V 2 bases short and J 8 bases short, with 9 bases between. CDR1 is SEHNR and CDR2 is FQNEAQ in the germline V gene (reference sequence). The CDR3 DNA follows: TGTGCCAGCAGCTTAACAGGTTCCGGCTACACCTTC. Translating gives CASSLTGSGYTF.

This rearrangement joins TRBV7-2 to TRBJ1-1; D is uncertain. Germline V gives CDR1 SGHTA, CDR2 FQGNSA. The CDR3 length is 14 residues. The V end was cut by 3 bases, the J end by 2 bases, with 10 bases between. CDR3 region: CASSFAWANTEAFF. Written as DNA, the CDR3 is TGTGCCAGCAGCTTTGCTTGGGCTAACACTGAAGCTTTCTTT.

The chain uses TRBV29-1 and TRBJ2-1; 7 bases are a match to TRBD1. The germline CDR1 and CDR2 sequences are SQVTM and ANQGSEA. The CDR3 consists of 13 residues. Losses at the gene ends were 4 bases for V and 8 bases for J; bases not matched to a gene: 8. The CDR3 DNA reads TGCAGCGTTGGGCAGGGGGTAATTGATGAGCAGTTCTTC. Protein product: CSVGQGVIDEQFF.

The chain employs TRBV13 and TRBJ2-7, with D possibly matching TRBD1 (5 bases). This CDR3 has 14 amino acids. Germline assignment: CDR1 PRHDT and CDR2 FYEKMQ (reference sequence). Trimming took off 7 bases at V and 0 bases at J, with 13 bases between the two ends. This CDR3 reads CASTPVRGSYEQYF. The CDR3 DNA reads as TGTGCCAGCACCCCGGTAAGGGGCTCCTACGAGCAGTACTTC.

CDR3 sequence (DNA): TGTGCCAGCTCACCAAAGGTGAGCGGGGGCCTTCTATACAATGAGCAGTTCTTC. It yields the protein CASSPKVSGGLLYNEQFF. The V call is TRBV18, the J call TRBJ2-1; TRBD2 agrees at 8 bases. V dropped 2 bases and J dropped 4; count of bases not matched to a gene: 13. Germline CDR1 reads KGHSH; CDR2 reads LQKENI. There are 18 residues in the CDR3.

This clone occurred a few times. CDR3 sequence reads: CASSSSGTGAYEQYF. The CDR3 DNA reads TGTGCCAGCAGCTCGTCCGGGACAGGGGCTTACGAGCAGTACTTC. The genes are TRBV5-6 and TRBJ2-7; 10 nucleotides line up with TRBD1. The V segment lost 3 bases and the J segment 4 bases; nucleotides outside the gene matches: 7. The CDR3 sequence is 15 residues long. CDR1 is SGHDT, CDR2 YYEEEE, per germline.